The 31 T cell receptor beta chains given below trace back to one sample, sequenced in a study of blood T cell repertoires in COVID-19. Here immunoSEQ multiplex PCR was the method, and the copy in TCRdb shows in-frame clones only, minus some. The sample includes about 180,000 clones, about 87% of them seen just once. The specimen sequenced was peripheral blood. Every receptor here comes from a man aged 55 to 69 with COVID-19, enrolled during active disease.

The gene calls are TRBV7-2 and TRBJ2-5; D may be TRBD2 (6 bases). V lost 5 bases and J lost 7, with 17 bases in between. There are 14 residues in the CDR3. Germline assignment: CDR1 SGHTA and CDR2 FQGNSA. CDR3 sequence reads: CASSTPAGRGTQYF. The CDR3 DNA reads TGTGCCAGCAGCACCCCGGCCGGGAGAGGGACCCAGTACTTC.

The V call is TRBV9, the J call TRBJ2-1, with D uncertain. The ends were cut back, 0 bases at V and 0 bases at J, with 10 bases in the middle. The CDR3 runs 16 residues. From germline, CDR1 is SGDLS and CDR2 YYNGEE. For the CDR3, the DNA is TGTGCCAGCAGCGTAGGCATACTCCTCTCCTACAATGAGCAGTTCTTC. Translating gives CASSVGILLSYNEQFF.

The chain links TRBV5-5 to TRBJ1-2, with D unclear. The V end lost 6 bases, the J end lost 1 base, and 13 bases lay between the germline ends. Germline CDR1 and CDR2: SGHKS and YYEKEE (reference sequence). The CDR3 runs 14 residues. This CDR3 reads CASTPTPNNYGYTF. DNA of the CDR3: TGTGCCAGCACCCCTACCCCCAATAACTATGGCTACACCTTC.

The chain carries TRBV27 and TRBJ1-5; TRBD1 agrees at 8 bases. Germline CDR1 reads MNHEY; CDR2 reads SMNVEV (reference sequence). The CDR3 runs to 12 residues. Germline trimming cut 9 bases from V and 4 bases from J; bases unmatched to any gene: 2. The CDR3 is CARDRANQPQHF. The DNA for the CDR3 is TGTGCCAGGGACAGGGCGAATCAGCCCCAGCATTTT.

V is TRBV11-2 and J is TRBJ1-4; TRBD1 might be the D (6 bases). The V and J ends lost 6 bases and 5 bases respectively, with 16 bases between them. Germline values: CDR1 SGHAT, CDR2 FQNNGV. The CDR3 has 15 residues. The CDR3: CASSSEWGLNEKLFF. CDR3 sequence (DNA): TGTGCCAGCAGTTCCGAGTGGGGGCTCAATGAAAAACTGTTTTTT.

This sequence joins TRBV7-3 and TRBJ2-7; TRBD2 matches at 11 bases. The CDR3 has 15 amino acids. Trimming removed 5 bases from V and 1 base from J; junction bases left unmatched: 4. Germline V gives CDR1 SGHTA, CDR2 FQGTGA. CDR3: CASSLRTSGSYEQYF. DNA of the CDR3: TGTGCCAGCAGCCTCCGGACTAGCGGGTCCTACGAGCAGTACTTC.

The CDR3 sequence is CASYGSRNQPQHF. In DNA form, the CDR3 reads TGTGCCAGCTACGGGAGTCGCAATCAGCCCCAGCATTTT. The gene calls are TRBV6-5 and TRBJ1-5; D is uncertain. The V and J ends lost 8 bases and 2 bases respectively, with 10 bases between them. CDR3 length: 13 amino acids. CDR1 is MNHEY and CDR2 is SVGAGI in the germline V gene.

The rearrangement joins TRBV9 to TRBJ1-2, with TRBD1 matching 7 bases. Trimming at V came to 0 bases and at J to 1 base, leaving 9 bases not matched to a gene. Germline CDR1 reads SGDLS; CDR2 reads YYNGEE. The CDR3 has 17 residues. CDR3 residues: CASSVDTGEFFNYGYTF. The CDR3 coding sequence is TGTGCCAGCAGCGTAGATACAGGGGAATTTTTTAACTATGGCTACACCTTC. Full variable domain (missing parts from reference TRBV9 and TRBJ1-2): DSGVTQTPKHLITATGQRVTLRCSPRSGDLSVYWYQQSLDQGLQFLIQYYNGEERAKGNILERFSAQQFPDLHSELNLSSLELGDSALYFCASSVDTGEFFNYGYTFGSGTRLTVV.

The chain has TRBV6-1 and TRBJ1-4; D ambiguous. Germline V gene data show CDR1 as MNHNS and CDR2 as SASEGT. The V and J ends lost 2 bases and 4 bases respectively, with 8 bases between them. CDR3 length equals 14 residues. CDR3 DNA sequence: TGTGCCAGCAGTGAACAGGCCATTAATGAAAAACTGTTTTTT. As protein: CASSEQAINEKLFF.

J is TRBJ1-3 and V is TRBV30; no clear D gene. V was cut by 5 bases and J by 7 bases, with 18 bases left in between. Per the germline V gene, CDR1 is GTSNPN and CDR2 is SVGIG (reference sequence). This CDR3 has 14 residues. CDR3 amino acids: CAWGTQTTENTIYF. The CDR3 bases are TGTGCCTGGGGCACCCAGACAACAGAGAACACCATATATTTT.

V is TRBV11-3 and J is TRBJ2-2; D not resolved. Germline V lookup: CDR1 SGHNT, CDR2 YENEEA. Trimming cost V 6 bases and J 5 bases, with 4 bases left between them. CDR3 size: 11 residues. The CDR3 reads CASRTTGELFF. In DNA form, the CDR3 reads TGTGCCAGCAGAACTACCGGGGAGCTGTTTTTT. Based on the CDR3 plus reference TRBV11-3 and TRBJ2-2, the full variable domain is EAGVVQSPRYKIIEKKQPVAFWCNPISGHNTLYWYLQNLGQGPELLIRYENEEAVDDSQLPKDRFSAERLKGVDSTLKIQPAELGDSAVYLCASRTTGELFFGEGSRLTVL.

The chain recombines TRBV28 with TRBJ1-1; TRBD1 matches 8 bases. Germline CDR1 and CDR2: MDHEN and SYDVKM. This CDR3 comprises 16 residues. V gave up 5 bases and J gave up 0 bases; unmatched junction bases: 8. This CDR3 reads CASSEAGGRVNTEAFF. CDR3 sequence (DNA): TGTGCCAGCAGTGAGGCAGGGGGCCGGGTGAACACTGAAGCTTTCTTT. The full variable domain, in which reference TRBV28 and TRBJ1-1 provide the parts outside the CDR3, is DVKVTQSSRYLVKRTGEKVFLECVQDMDHENMFWYRQDPGLGLRLIYFSYDVKMKEKGDIPEGYSVSREKKERFSLILESASTNQTSMYLCASSEAGGRVNTEAFFGQGTRLTVV.

The DNA for the CDR3 is TGTGCCACCCTACTCTCGGATACGCAGTATTTT. Encoded protein: CATLLSDTQYF. The chain carries TRBV5-8 and TRBJ2-3; D ambiguous. CDR3 length: 11 residues. The germline CDR1 and CDR2 sequences are SGHTS and YDEGEE. V lost 9 bases and J 6 bases, leaving 11 bases between the germline ends.

The V call is TRBV4-3, the J call TRBJ2-1; possible D gene TRBD2, 6 bases. Germline CDR1 and CDR2: LGHNA and YSLEER. With 0 bases removed from V and 10 bases from J, the gap between germline ends came to 13 bases. The CDR3 totals 14 residues. The CDR3 region has the DNA TGCGCCAGCAGCCAAGAGTGGGGGGTAGCGGAGCAGTTCTTC. This gives the protein CASSQEWGVAEQFF.

The sample holds a few counts of this clone. V gene TRBV3-1 (or the pseudogene TRBV3-2) combines with J gene TRBJ2-3, with 7 bases identical to TRBD2. The CDR3 is 15 amino acids. J lost 2 bases, V lost 1 base, and 3 bases had no gene match. From germline, CDR1 is LGHDT and CDR2 YNNKEL (reference sequence). CDR3 in amino acids: CASSQGGGNTDTQYF. The CDR3 nucleotides are TGTGCCAGCAGCCAAGGGGGGGGAAACACAGATACGCAGTATTTT.

This chain connects TRBV14 to TRBJ2-1; 7 nucleotides align to TRBD2. This CDR3 is built from 15 residues. Trimming removed 3 bases from V and 4 bases from J; junction bases left unmatched: 6. Germline V gene sequence: CDR1 SGHDN, CDR2 FVKESK. CDR3 loop: CASSHLGGSYNEQFF. For the CDR3, the DNA is TGTGCCAGCAGCCATTTGGGGGGGTCATACAATGAGCAGTTCTTC.

The V and J genes are TRBV19 and TRBJ1-5; 7 bases map to TRBD1. CDR1 and CDR2 (germline): LNHDA, SQIVND (reference sequence). After removal of 0 bases from V and 4 bases from J, the junction contained 3 bases not matched to a gene. The CDR3 is 15 amino acids. The CDR3 loop reads CASSIDRDSNQPQHF. CDR3 DNA: TGTGCCAGTAGTATAGACCGGGACAGTAATCAGCCCCAGCATTTT. The entire variable domain, with the rest obtained from reference TRBV19 and TRBJ1-5, is as follows: DGGITQSPKYLFRKEGQNVTLSCEQNLNHDAMYWYRQDPGQGLRLIYYSQIVNDFQKGDIAEGYSVSREKKESFPLTVTSAQKNPTAFYLCASSIDRDSNQPQHFGDGTRLSIL.

The rearrangement joins TRBV15 to TRBJ2-2, with 9 bases aligning to TRBD1. Trimming took 5 bases from V and 1 from J; bases not matched to a gene: 2. This CDR3 has 15 amino acids. The germline V gene has CDR1 LNHNV and CDR2 YYDKDF (reference sequence). The CDR3 nucleotides are TGTGCCACCAGCTGGGGACAGGGGAACACCGGGGAGCTGTTTTTT. Protein: CATSWGQGNTGELFF.

This clone appeared once. This chain connects TRBV5-1 to TRBJ2-3; TRBD2 is a possible D gene (6 bases). V lost 1 base and J lost 0, with 9 bases in between. Germline lookup yields CDR1 SGHRS and CDR2 YFSETQ. This CDR3 has 15 amino acids. The CDR3 protein is CASSLHGGSTDTQYF. CDR3 DNA sequence: TGCGCCAGCAGCTTGCATGGGGGGAGCACAGATACGCAGTATTTT.

V gene TRBV7-8 combines with J gene TRBJ1-5, with 7 nucleotides matching TRBD1. CDR1 SGHVS and CDR2 FQNEAQ come from the germline V gene. The CDR3 is 16 amino acids. Trimming removed 3 bases from V and 11 bases from J; junction bases left unmatched: 16. The CDR3 sequence is CASSFAGTATQEAQHF. The CDR3 coding sequence is TGTGCCAGCAGCTTTGCCGGGACAGCCACACAGGAGGCCCAGCATTTT.

The chain recombines TRBV19 with TRBJ1-3; no clear D gene. Germline CDR1 is LNHDA and CDR2 is SQIVND (reference sequence). The V and J ends lost 11 bases and 4 bases respectively, with 12 bases between them. This CDR3 region has 12 residues. The CDR3 here is CAAASIGNTIYF. CDR3 nucleotide sequence: TGTGCCGCGGCTTCGATCGGAAACACCATATATTTT.

The chain employs TRBV5-6 and TRBJ2-1; a weak D match, TRBD2 (5 bases). V lost 4 bases and J lost 2, with 13 bases in between. Per germline, CDR1 SGHDT and CDR2 YYEEEE. The CDR3 extends over 15 amino acids. The CDR3 DNA sequence: TGTGCCAGCAGCCCCCGGACTCCAACCTACAATGAGCAGTTCTTC. It translates to CASSPRTPTYNEQFF.

The chain joins TRBV4-3 to TRBJ2-2; 14 bases fit TRBD2. The germline gives CDR1 LGHNA, CDR2 YSLEER. J lost 3 bases, V lost 4 bases, and 7 bases had no gene match. The CDR3 contains 18 residues. CDR3: CASSPGLAGGSDTGELFF. The CDR3 region has the DNA TGCGCCAGCAGCCCCGGACTAGCGGGAGGTTCGGACACCGGGGAGCTGTTTTTT.

The chain's CDR3 is CASSYSEANQPQHF. In nucleotides, the CDR3 is TGTGCCAGCAGTTACAGTGAGGCTAATCAGCCCCAGCATTTT. The chain links TRBV6-6 to TRBJ1-5; no firm D call. Germline V gene sequence: CDR1 MNHNY, CDR2 SVGAGI (reference sequence). Trimming shortened V by 2 bases and J by 4 bases, and 9 bases separated the two germline ends. This CDR3 comprises 14 residues.

Only one count was recorded for this clone. The rearrangement joins TRBV28 to TRBJ1-2; D ambiguous. Germline lookup yields CDR1 MDHEN and CDR2 SYDVKM. The CDR3 is 12 amino acids. The CDR3 region is CGSGSANYGYTF. CDR3 DNA: TGTGGGAGTGGGTCGGCTAACTATGGCTACACCTTC.

The J gene is TRBJ1-5, the V gene TRBV19; a possible D gene is TRBD1 (6 bases). The V gene's germline CDR1 is LNHDA and CDR2 SQIVND (reference sequence). V lost 6 bases to trimming and J lost 3 bases, with 15 bases between them. The CDR3 is 15 amino acids. The CDR3 nucleotides are TGTGCCAGTAGAGGTGTAGGGGGTATCAATCAGCCCCAGCATTTT. Translation: CASRGVGGINQPQHF.

V and J are TRBV9 and TRBJ2-3; 8 nucleotides line up with TRBD2. Germline lookup yields CDR1 SGDLS and CDR2 YYNGEE. This CDR3 has 15 amino acids. Unmatched junction bases numbered 7, after V lost 3 bases and J lost 4 bases. The CDR3 reads CASSGLSGISDTQYF. The CDR3 DNA follows: TGTGCCAGCAGCGGACTTAGCGGGATCTCAGATACGCAGTATTTT. The full variable domain, in which reference TRBV9 and TRBJ2-3 provide the parts outside the CDR3, is DSGVTQTPKHLITATGQRVTLRCSPRSGDLSVYWYQQSLDQGLQFLIQYYNGEERAKGNILERFSAQQFPDLHSELNLSSLELGDSALYFCASSGLSGISDTQYFGPGTRLTVL.

The chain links TRBV18 to TRBJ1-5, with TRBD1 as a possible D gene (5 bases). The CDR3 length is 14 residues. V lost 6 bases, J lost 5 bases, and 14 bases lay in between. Germline V gene lookup returns CDR1 KGHSH and CDR2 LQKENI. The CDR3 region is CASSTQGGYQPQHF. As DNA, the CDR3 is TGTGCCAGCTCGACCCAGGGTGGGTATCAGCCCCAGCATTTT.

In regard to this clone: At the DNA level, this CDR3 is encoded by other sequences in the same sample as well. The rearrangement joins TRBV7-9 to TRBJ1-2, with a tentative D call TRBD1 (5 bases). The CDR3 spans 13 residues. Germline values: CDR1 SEHNR, CDR2 FQNEAQ (reference sequence). V lost 1 base to trimming and J lost 4 bases, with 7 bases between them. The CDR3 reads CASSLGQFYGYTF. The CDR3 nucleotides read TGTGCCAGCAGCTTAGGACAGTTCTATGGCTACACCTTC. The entire variable domain, with the rest obtained from reference TRBV7-9 and TRBJ1-2, is as follows: DTGVSQNPRHKITKRGQNVTFRCDPISEHNRLYWYRQTLGQGPEFLTYFQNEAQLEKSRLLSDRFSAERPKGSFSTLEIQRTEQGDSAMYLCASSLGQFYGYTFGSGTRLTVV.

V usage is TRBV19 and J usage is TRBJ1-2; 7 nucleotides line up with TRBD1. The CDR3 runs 15 residues. Germline V gene data show CDR1 as LNHDA and CDR2 as SQIVND (reference sequence). V gave up 4 bases and J gave up 3 bases; unmatched junction bases: 8. This CDR3 is CASSTVAGTDYGYTF. The CDR3 DNA reads TGTGCCAGTAGTACAGTTGCCGGGACAGACTATGGCTACACCTTC.

This clone showed up just a few times. This sequence joins TRBV3-1 (or the pseudogene TRBV3-2) and TRBJ2-5; a weak D match, TRBD2 (7 bases). Per the germline V gene, CDR1 is LGHDT and CDR2 is YNNKEL (reference sequence). CDR3 length equals 14 residues. The V end was cut by 2 bases, the J end by 5 bases, with 12 bases between. The CDR3 loop is CASSQSGGSETQYF. The CDR3 DNA reads as TGTGCCAGCAGCCAATCGGGGGGCTCGGAGACCCAGTACTTC.